This T cell receptor beta chain was identified during a study of T cells expressing NK-cell markers. About the study: Researchers got TCR beta repertoires out of sorted CD3+CD56+NKG2C+, CD3+CD56+NKG2C- and CD3+CD56-NKG2C+ T cells. Most of the eight sequenced donors tested HCMV-seropositive; one tested seronegative. Whole-study findings and limits: Questions lingered over whether expanded NKG2C+ T cell clones were HCMV-specific. The CD3+CD56-NKG2C+ fraction of several donors was also led by these clonotypes.

The CDR3 length is 12 residues. Germline CDR1 is KGHSH and CDR2 is LQKENI. Of note for this clonotype: Its antigen is currently unknown.

With the 5' RACE reads reprocessed, TCRdb shows one record per CDR3 protein and no DNA. Across about 170,000 distinct CDR3 sequences, the top ten clones capture 20% to 25% of the sample. The sample comprised blood T cells: a sorted CD56 or NKG2C T cell subset, CD4+ or CD8+ T cells, or bulk PBMC T cells (not recorded which). The genes are TRBV18 and TRBJ2-5; TCRdb names TRBD2, which stays unverified in the absence of DNA. This TCR came from a man aged 18 to 70 in good health. The CDR3 is CASSREGETQYF.